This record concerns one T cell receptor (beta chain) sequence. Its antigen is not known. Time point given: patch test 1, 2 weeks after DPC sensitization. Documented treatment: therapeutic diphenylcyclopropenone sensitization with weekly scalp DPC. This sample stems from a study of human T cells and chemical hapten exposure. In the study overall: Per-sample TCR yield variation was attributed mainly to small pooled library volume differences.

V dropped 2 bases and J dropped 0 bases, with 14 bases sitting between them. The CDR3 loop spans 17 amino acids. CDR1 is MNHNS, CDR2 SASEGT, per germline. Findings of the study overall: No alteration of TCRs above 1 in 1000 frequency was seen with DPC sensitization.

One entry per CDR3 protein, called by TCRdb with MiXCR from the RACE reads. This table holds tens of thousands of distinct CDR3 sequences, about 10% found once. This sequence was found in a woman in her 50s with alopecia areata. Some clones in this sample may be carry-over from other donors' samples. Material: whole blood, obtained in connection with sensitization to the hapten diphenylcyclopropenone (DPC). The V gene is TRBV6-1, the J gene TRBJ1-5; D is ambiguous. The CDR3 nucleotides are TGTGCCAGCAGTGAAAAAATGGCATTGGATAGCAATCAGCCCCAGCATTTT. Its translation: CASSEKMALDSNQPQHF.